A selection of T cell receptor beta chains follows, all from one sample in a study of blood T cell repertoires in COVID-19. Method: immunoSEQ multiplex PCR; TCRdb's copy keeps in-frame clones and lacks some. The data show about 120,000 clones, with 79% seen just once and roughly 4% held by the top ten. The specimen sequenced was peripheral blood. The source is a woman aged 80 or older with acute or convalescent COVID-19. Each CDR3 is given with its conserved first and last residue. The D gene is left open where the match is weak. The size of a clone is reported for some rows only, either as once, few or many, or as a class for expanded clones.

>TRBV7-3|once|-|TRBJ2-2
CASSLGSLAPGELFF
TGTGCCAGCAGCTTGGGGTCGCTAGCACCCGGGGAGCTGTTTTTT
>TRBV29-1|-|-|TRBJ1-1
CSVFPVLNTEAFF
TGCAGCGTTTTCCCGGTCCTCAACACTGAAGCTTTCTTT
>TRBV6-2/TRBV6-3|-|TRBD1|TRBJ1-5
CASSLTGGRWPQHF
TGTGCCAGCAGTCTCACAGGGGGGAGATGGCCCCAGCATTTT
>TRBV19|-|-|TRBJ2-5
CASSIRETQYF
TGTGCCAGTAGTATCAGGGAGACCCAGTACTTC
>TRBV4-2|-|TRBD2|TRBJ2-3
CASSQSSGGAGDTQYF
TGTGCCAGCAGCCAATCTAGCGGGGGGGCAGGAGATACGCAGTATTTT
>TRBV6-1|few|TRBD2|TRBJ2-2
CASSEDLAGLLGTGELFF
TGTGCCAGCAGTGAAGACCTAGCGGGGCTATTGGGCACCGGGGAGCTGTTTTTT
>TRBV30|few|TRBD1|TRBJ2-3
CAWAGGTTDTQYF
TGTGCCTGGGCAGGGGGCACCACAGATACGCAGTATTTT
>TRBV28|-|-|TRBJ1-5
CASIRGGGGQPQHF
TGTGCCAGCATTAGGGGGGGCGGGGGTCAGCCCCAGCATTTT
>TRBV29-1|few|-|TRBJ1-2
CSVEAANYGYTF
TGCAGCGTTGAGGCTGCTAACTATGGCTACACCTTC
>TRBV6-2/TRBV6-3|-|TRBD1|TRBJ2-7
CASSSGTANYEQYF
TGTGCCAGCAGTTCCGGGACAGCAAACTACGAGCAGTACTTC
>TRBV19|-|TRBD2|TRBJ2-3
CASFTPLAGGPHSTDTQYF
TGTGCCAGTTTCACCCCGCTAGCGGGAGGTCCTCATAGCACCGATACGCAGTATTTT
>TRBV6-5|-|TRBD1|TRBJ2-5
CASSYGTDAQETQYF
TGTGCCAGCAGTTACGGGACAGACGCTCAAGAGACCCAGTACTTC
>TRBV6-4|-|-|TRBJ1-1
CASSGQPGGNTEAFF
TGTGCCAGCAGTGGGCAGCCCGGAGGGAACACTGAAGCTTTCTTT
>TRBV19|-|-|TRBJ1-2
CASSMTGDPPGYTF
TGTGCCAGTAGTATGACAGGAGATCCCCCTGGCTACACCTTC
>TRBV6-1|-|TRBD2|TRBJ2-2
CASSGGLLAGGGGELFF
TGTGCCAGCAGTGGGGGTTTACTAGCGGGAGGTGGCGGGGAGCTGTTTTTT
>TRBV7-9|few|TRBD1|TRBJ1-5
CASSSTRTGRGQPQHF
TGTGCCAGCAGCTCCACCAGGACAGGGCGAGGACAGCCCCAGCATTTT
>TRBV4-1|-|TRBD1|TRBJ1-2
CASADRAYGYTF
TGCGCCAGCGCGGACAGGGCCTATGGCTACACCTTC
>TRBV27|-|-|TRBJ2-2
CASSLSREITGELFF
TGTGCCAGCAGTTTGAGCAGGGAAATTACCGGGGAGCTGTTTTTT
>TRBV2|-|-|TRBJ1-6
CASSEESQGAGSPLHF
TGTGCCAGCAGTGAAGAAAGTCAGGGAGCGGGTTCACCCCTCCACTTT
>TRBV6-2/TRBV6-3|-|-|TRBJ1-2
CASSYPPRQNSYGYTF
TGTGCCAGCAGTTACCCACCCCGACAGAATTCTTATGGCTACACCTTC
>TRBV10-1|few|-|TRBJ1-6
CASSRDYDSPLHF
TGCGCCAGCAGCCGGGACTACGACTCACCCCTCCACTTT
>TRBV2|-|-|TRBJ1-5
CASRLTNQPQHF
TGTGCCAGCAGGCTAACCAATCAGCCCCAGCATTTT
>TRBV28|-|-|TRBJ2-3
CASSFRGDTQYF
TGTGCCAGCAGTTTCAGGGGAGATACGCAGTATTTT
>TRBV5-8|-|TRBD2|TRBJ2-1
CASSFRSGSYNEQFF
TGTGCCAGCAGCTTCCGCAGCGGGAGCTACAATGAGCAGTTCTTC
>TRBV6-5|-|TRBD1|TRBJ1-2
CASSSGQDYGYTF
TGTGCCAGCAGTTCCGGACAGGATTATGGCTACACCTTC
>TRBV19|-|-|TRBJ2-7
CASRSGHGSYEQYF
TGTGCCAGTAGGAGCGGGCACGGATCCTACGAGCAGTACTTC
>TRBV5-1|few|TRBD2|TRBJ2-5
CASSVAGEETQYF
TGCGCCAGCAGCGTAGCGGGGGAAGAGACCCAGTACTTC
>TRBV5-4|-|TRBD1|TRBJ2-5
CASSFGQGSETQYF
TGTGCCAGCAGCTTCGGACAGGGGTCTGAGACCCAGTACTTC
>TRBV5-1|-|TRBD1|TRBJ1-1
CASSFRGQTEAFF
TGCGCCAGCAGCTTTAGGGGGCAGACTGAAGCTTTCTTT
>TRBV19|-|TRBD2|TRBJ2-3
CASSISTSGRRTDTQYF
TGTGCCAGTAGTATATCGACTAGCGGGAGGAGGACAGATACGCAGTATTTT
>TRBV30|-|-|TRBJ1-3
CAWSVQDGNTIYF
TGTGCCTGGAGTGTACAGGATGGAAACACCATATATTTT
>TRBV11-3|few|-|TRBJ1-1
CASSKNGQMNTEAFF
TGTGCCAGCAGCAAGAACGGACAGATGAACACTGAAGCTTTCTTT
>TRBV11-2|-|TRBD1|TRBJ2-7
CASSSTGGGEQYF
TGTGCCAGCAGCTCGACAGGGGGAGGAGAGCAGTACTTC
>TRBV7-2|-|TRBD2|TRBJ2-6
CASSRSTSGSRSGANVLTF
TGTGCCAGCAGCAGGTCGACTAGCGGGTCGAGGTCTGGGGCCAACGTCCTGACTTTC
>TRBV4-1|-|TRBD1|TRBJ1-3
CASSQDQGAGNTIYF
TGCGCCAGCAGCCAAGACCAGGGGGCTGGAAACACCATATATTTT
>TRBV6-5|-|-|TRBJ1-2
CASSSDRPADYGYTF
TGTGCCAGCAGTTCCGACAGACCCGCGGACTATGGCTACACCTTC
>TRBV5-5|-|TRBD1|TRBJ1-2
CASSWGWATGDGYTF
TGTGCCAGCAGCTGGGGATGGGCCACAGGGGATGGCTACACCTTC
>TRBV6-1|-|-|TRBJ1-5
CASSEAVRGSYQPQHF
TGTGCCAGCAGTGAAGCCGTCAGGGGTAGTTATCAGCCCCAGCATTTT
>TRBV5-6|-|-|TRBJ1-5
CASSLAGFPTGNQPQHF
TGTGCCAGCAGCTTGGCCGGTTTTCCTACAGGAAATCAGCCCCAGCATTTT
>TRBV11-3|-|-|TRBJ1-5
CASSPTGGGNQPQHF
TGTGCCAGCAGCCCCACCGGAGGTGGCAATCAGCCCCAGCATTTT
>TRBV4-3|-|TRBD2|TRBJ2-2
CASSQAGGDTGELFF
TGCGCCAGCAGCCAAGCGGGGGGGGACACCGGGGAGCTGTTTTTT
>TRBV5-1|-|-|TRBJ1-2
CASSSNGGVYGYTF
TGCGCCAGCAGCTCGAATGGGGGGGTCTATGGCTACACCTTC
>TRBV11-2|once|TRBD2|TRBJ2-7
CASSLGGSGRVSSYEQYF
TGTGCCAGCAGCTTAGGAGGTAGCGGGAGGGTTAGCTCCTACGAGCAGTACTTC
>TRBV30|-|-|TRBJ2-3
CAWRTQGVDTQYF
TGTGCCTGGAGGACACAGGGTGTAGATACGCAGTATTTT
>TRBV12-5|-|-|TRBJ1-5
CASGLDSFNQPQHF
TGTGCTAGTGGTTTGGACAGCTTCAATCAGCCCCAGCATTTT
>TRBV4-1|-|TRBD1|TRBJ1-1
CASSQAVAGGFSEAFF
TGCGCCAGCAGCCAAGCAGTCGCAGGGGGCTTTTCTGAAGCTTTCTTT
>TRBV14|once|TRBD1|TRBJ1-6
CASSQRQGHSPLHF
TGTGCCAGCAGCCAAAGACAGGGGCATTCACCCCTCCACTTT